These 8 T cell receptor beta chains were all obtained from the same sample, sequenced in a study of T-cell reconstitution after alpha-beta-depleted transplantation in children. A TCRbeta library incorporating unique molecular identifiers was prepared. TCRdb re-called the PCR reads with MiXCR, one entry per CDR3 protein. The sample has more than 550,000 distinct CDR3 sequences, roughly a tenth seen once; the top ten hold 3.5% to 5%. The sequencing used PBMCs from the stem cell graft donor, collected from the stem cell graft. The receptors were sampled from a human donor who donated a stem cell graft to a child with acute myeloid leukemia.

This clonotype showed up many times. The CDR3 DNA sequence: TGCGCCAGCAGCTCCTCAAACTACGGTGGTAACGTCGGGGAGCTGTTTTTT. Translated: CASSSSNYGGNVGELFF. The chain is built from TRBV5-1 and TRBJ2-2; D gene uncertain. This CDR3 is built from 17 residues. Deletions cut 3 bases from V and 7 bases from J, with 22 bases between. From germline, CDR1 is SGHRS and CDR2 YFSETQ.

V gene TRBV10-3 combines with J gene TRBJ1-6, with D perhaps matching TRBD1 (5 bases). The germline gives CDR1 ENHRY, CDR2 SYGVKD. This CDR3 comprises 18 residues. Trimming removed 8 bases at V and 0 bases at J, with 20 bases between. CDR3 DNA sequence: TGTGCCATCTGTTCGCCGTCCCTGCAGGGCTCCTATAATTCACCCCTCCACTTT. Amino acid sequence: CAICSPSLQGSYNSPLHF.

This clonotype was counted a few times. The junction does not match germline at one end; this may be a read error. The rearrangement uses TRBV20-1 and TRBJ2-1, with 9 bases matching TRBD2. The CDR3 extends over 15 amino acids. Germline CDR1 and CDR2: DFQATT and SNEGSKA (reference sequence). The CDR3 sequence is CCARDLAGAYNEQFF. In DNA form, the CDR3 reads TGCTGTGCTAGAGATTTAGCGGGGGCCTACAATGAGCAGTTCTTC.

This clonotype was observed many times. The rearrangement joins TRBV4-2 to TRBJ2-7, with 8 bases that match TRBD2. Germline-derived CDR1 and CDR2 are LGHNA and YNFKEQ. The ends lost 0 bases at V and 5 bases at J; junction bases unmatched: 3. The CDR3 runs to 14 residues. CDR3 sequence (DNA): TGTGCCAGCAGCCAAGAACGAGCGGGAGACGAGCAGTACTTC. Translated: CASSQERAGDEQYF.

Many counts were recorded for this clonotype. The J gene is TRBJ2-1, the V gene TRBV7-2; 8 bases map to TRBD2. Unmatched junction bases numbered 7, after V lost 2 bases and J lost 4 bases. This CDR3 region has 16 residues. Germline CDR1 SGHTA, CDR2 FQGNSA. The CDR3 sequence: CASSLIAGQPYNEQFF. The CDR3 DNA follows: TGTGCCAGCAGCTTAATAGCGGGACAACCTTACAATGAGCAGTTCTTC.

There are many counts of this clonotype. The V call is TRBV3-1, the J call TRBJ2-7, with D tentatively TRBD2 (5 bases). The CDR3 runs 12 residues. The V and J ends lost 2 bases and 5 bases respectively, with 7 bases between them. The germline CDR1 and CDR2 sequences are LGHDT and YNNKEL (reference sequence). The CDR3 DNA is TGTGCCAGCAGCCAAACTAGGCACGAGCAGTACTTC. This gives the protein CASSQTRHEQYF.

There are a few counts of this clonotype. The CDR3 here is CSARDYMKRGSQFF. In DNA, the CDR3 is TGCAGTGCTAGAGATTATATGAAGCGCGGGTCGCAGTTCTTC. The V and J genes are TRBV20-1 and TRBJ2-1; D is possibly TRBD2 (5 bases). Trimming removed 0 bases from V and 12 bases from J, with 18 bases in between. Germline V CDR1 and CDR2: DFQATT, SNEGSKA (reference sequence). There are 14 residues in the CDR3.

This clonotype occurred many times. One end of the junction does not line up with germline, which may come from a read error. The chain uses TRBV7-7 and TRBJ2-4; D not resolved. CDR1 is SSHAT and CDR2 is FNYEAQ in the germline V gene (reference sequence). This CDR3 spans 13 amino acids. Here the CDR3 reads CASSLLAKNIQYF. The CDR3, as DNA: TGTGCTAGCAGCTTACTAGCCAAAAACATTCAGTACTTC. The full variable domain, completed using reference TRBV7-7 and TRBJ2-4, is GAGVSQSPRYKVTKRGQDVTLRCDPISSHATLYWYQQALGQGPEFLTYFNYEAQPDKSGLPSDRFSAERPEGSISTLTIQRTEQRDSAMYRCASSLLAKNIQYFGAGTRLSVL.